This TCR beta chain was sequenced for a study of T cell changes during pregnancy in multiple sclerosis. The V gene lost 4 bases and the J gene lost 4 bases, with 21 bases spanning the gap. The CDR3 covers 17 residues. CDR1 and CDR2 from the germline V gene are LGHNA and YSLEER. Assay: immunoSEQ multiplex PCR; the TCRdb copy retains only in-frame clones and omits some. The table has 65,000 to 90,000 clones, roughly 90% seen once. The genes are TRBV4-3 and TRBJ2-3; possibly TRBD1 for D (6 bases). Sequencing used peripheral blood, obtained in the first trimester of pregnancy. This TCR was recovered from a female donor with multiple sclerosis, enrolled in a pregnancy study. In DNA form, the CDR3 reads TGCGCCAGCAGCCGCCTCGGACAGAGCGAATTCCCAGATACGCAGTATTTT. This gives the protein CASSRLGQSEFPDTQYF.